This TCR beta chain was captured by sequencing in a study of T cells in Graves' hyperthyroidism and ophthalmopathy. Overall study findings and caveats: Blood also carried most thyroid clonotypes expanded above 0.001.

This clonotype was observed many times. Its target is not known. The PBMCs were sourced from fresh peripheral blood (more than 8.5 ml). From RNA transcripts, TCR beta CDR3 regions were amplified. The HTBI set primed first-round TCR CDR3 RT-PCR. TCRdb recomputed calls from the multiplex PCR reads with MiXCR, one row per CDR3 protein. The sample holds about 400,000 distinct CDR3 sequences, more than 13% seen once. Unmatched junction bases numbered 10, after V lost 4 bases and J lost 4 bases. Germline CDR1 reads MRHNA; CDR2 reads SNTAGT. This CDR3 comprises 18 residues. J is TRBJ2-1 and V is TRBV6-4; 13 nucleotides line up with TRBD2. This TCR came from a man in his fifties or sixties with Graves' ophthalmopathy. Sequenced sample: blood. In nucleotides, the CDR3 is TGTGCCAGCAGTGCTCGGACTAGCGGGAGAGACGGGTACAATGAGCAGTTCTTC. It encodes CASSARTSGRDGYNEQFF.